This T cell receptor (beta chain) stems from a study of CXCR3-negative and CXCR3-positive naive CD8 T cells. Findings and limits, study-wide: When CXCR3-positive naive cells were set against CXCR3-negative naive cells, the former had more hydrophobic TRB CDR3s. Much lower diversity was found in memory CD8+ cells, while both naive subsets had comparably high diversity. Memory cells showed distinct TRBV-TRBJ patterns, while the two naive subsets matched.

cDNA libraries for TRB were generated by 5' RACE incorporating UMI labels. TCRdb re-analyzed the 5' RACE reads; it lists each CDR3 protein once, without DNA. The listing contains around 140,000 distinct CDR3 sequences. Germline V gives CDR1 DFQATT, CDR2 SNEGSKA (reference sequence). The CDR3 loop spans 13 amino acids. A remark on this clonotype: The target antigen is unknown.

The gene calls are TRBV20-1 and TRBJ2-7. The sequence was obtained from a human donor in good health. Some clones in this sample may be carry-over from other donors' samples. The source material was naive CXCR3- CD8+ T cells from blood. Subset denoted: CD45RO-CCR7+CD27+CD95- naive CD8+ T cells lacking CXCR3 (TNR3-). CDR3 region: CSAREGLVYEQYF.